This T cell receptor (beta chain) was retrieved from a study of T cell repertoires in cytomegalovirus infection (dated by TCRdb to between 2019 and 2020). Regarding the complete study: Donor HLA type was relevant to the analysis, as public TCR beta signatures indicated carriage of CMV infection together with the matching HLA type.

The germline ends are 19 bases apart after V is trimmed by 6 bases and J by 5 bases. CDR1 is given as SNHLY and CDR2 as FYNNEI, both from the germline V gene. Reading from cysteine to phenylalanine, the CDR3 counts 15 amino acids. Only the CDR3 DNA stays, 45 bases, in frame from base 1. Study-wide findings and limitations: In both this cohort and an independent 352-donor cohort, the cumulative frequency of public TCR beta family members distinguished carriers of CMV infection plus the relevant HLA type. The ex vivo response was dominated by HLA-C-restricted CMV-specific TCR beta clonotypes, which also provided the single most frequent clonotype in two of eight donors.

TCRdb shows the sequencer as Illumina HiSeq 1500. TCRdb took the public reads, trimmed them with fastp at Q25, ran MiXCR for clone calling and kept in-frame beta chains. When rows share a CDR3 protein, they turn into one entry using the most common DNA and genes. The sample table contains a few hundred thousand distinct CDR3 sequences; only one count was recorded for around 9.5% of them. In total, the top ten clones hold about 4.5% of the sample. This clonotype appeared many times. Its cognate antigen has yet to be identified. No base-level quality is on record; no much larger clone is a single base apart.

This TCR came from a human donor in good health (CMV status not recorded). Some clones in this sample may be carry-over from other donors' samples. Sequencing was carried out using PBMCs. The sequence joins TRBV2 to TRBJ1-2, with TRBD1 as a weak D call on 6 bases. At the DNA level, the sequence is TGTGCCAGCAGAAATCGTCCGGGACAAACATATGGCTACACCTTC. This encodes CASRNRPGQTYGYTF.